This entry is about one T cell receptor beta chain. Its matching antigen is unknown. The sample is drawn from a study of cytomegalovirus exposure and HLA in healthy donors. Primers included in the PCR were 60 Vbeta and 13 Jbeta primers. Clones were read by immunoSEQ multiplex PCR, and TCRdb kept only the in-frame ones, dropping some. The repertoire includes fewer than 150,000 clones, around three quarters of them detected once, and over 6.5% sits in the top ten. Study-wide results and caveats: Three chains linked to CMV were shown in vitro to be specific for CMV antigens. One later analysis reportedly identified an Asian-associated ancestry cluster that showed fewer N-insertions than the approximately 710-donor mean. Reports state that TCR beta sequences accurately predicted most subjects' HLA-A and HLA-B alleles.

Germline CDR1 is SGHTA and CDR2 is FQGNSA. V lost 4 bases, J lost 2 bases, and 6 bases stayed unmatched. The CDR3 extends over 15 amino acids. The chain recombines TRBV7-2 with TRBJ2-7; TRBD2 agrees at 9 bases. The source is a man aged 40-49 years in good health and CMV-seropositive. Sequencing input: PBMCs. The CDR3 sequence is CASSYKREATYEQYF. Here the CDR3 DNA reads TGTGCCAGCAGCTACAAGCGGGAGGCAACCTACGAGCAGTACTTC.